Listed below are T cell receptor beta chains from one sample, sequenced in a study of identifying expanded T cells in peripheral blood. The assay was immunoSEQ multiplex PCR, and TCRdb's table has in-frame clones only and misses some. The data show over 100,000 clones, 88% seen once. Sequences were obtained from blood. The receptor set was obtained from a person between 18 and 75 years old in good health. Each CDR3 is given with its conserved first and last residue. D genes are given only for firm matches. Rows give clone size only sometimes, using once, few, many, or a class for an expanded clone.

-	TRBV19	-	TRBJ1-4	CASSPNDRDTNEKLFF	TGTGCCAGTAGTCCCAATGACCGGGACACCAATGAAAAACTGTTTTTT
-	TRBV6-1	-	TRBJ2-5	CASSEAIRAEETQYF	TGTGCCAGCAGTGAAGCCATAAGGGCAGAAGAGACCCAGTACTTC
-	TRBV7-9	-	TRBJ2-5	CASSPPRQETQYF	TGTGCCAGCAGCCCCCCTCGGCAAGAGACCCAGTACTTC
-	TRBV7-3	-	TRBJ2-2	CASSYAGTTGELFF	TGTGCCAGCAGCTACGCCGGGACAACCGGGGAGCTGTTTTTT
TRBD2	TRBV10-3	once	TRBJ2-7	CAISESTSGFEQYF	TGTGCCATCAGTGAGTCGACTAGCGGGTTCGAGCAGTACTTC
TRBD1	TRBV7-9	-	TRBJ2-7	CASSFRQGIENEQYF	TGTGCCAGCAGCTTTCGACAGGGGATCGAGAACGAGCAGTACTTC
-	TRBV9	-	TRBJ2-7	CASSGRRGDYEQYF	TGTGCCAGCAGCGGTCGCAGGGGTGACTACGAGCAGTACTTC
-	TRBV30	-	TRBJ1-2	CAWSPRGAGGYTF	TGTGCCTGGAGTCCTAGGGGGGCTGGCGGCTACACCTTC
-	TRBV4-3	-	TRBJ2-3	CASSQGRQRRDTQYF	TGCGCCAGCAGCCAAGGCCGACAACGAAGGGATACGCAGTATTTT
-	TRBV12-1	once	TRBJ1-5	CASSFGWPNQPQHF	TGTGCCAGCAGCTTTGGGTGGCCCAATCAGCCCCAGCATTTT
-	TRBV11-2	-	TRBJ1-4	CASSPILGNNEKLFF	TGTGCCAGCAGCCCTATCTTGGGGAATAATGAAAAACTGTTTTTT
TRBD2	TRBV10-2	many	TRBJ2-7	CASSESSGLAGDEQYF	TGCGCCAGCAGTGAAAGTTCGGGACTAGCGGGAGACGAGCAGTACTTC
TRBD1	TRBV19	-	TRBJ1-2	CASSIVTGDHYGYTF	TGTGCCAGTAGTATAGTAACAGGGGACCACTATGGCTACACCTTC
-	TRBV18	-	TRBJ2-6	CASSPPTGTGANVLTF	TGTGCCAGCTCACCACCGACCGGGACTGGGGCCAACGTCCTGACTTTC
-	TRBV7-3	-	TRBJ2-3	CASSFTGTRDTQYF	TGTGCCAGCAGCTTCACAGGGACGAGAGATACGCAGTATTTT
TRBD1	TRBV19	-	TRBJ1-2	CASSIFSGQGSFRAGYTF	TGTGCCAGTAGTATATTTTCGGGACAGGGATCCTTTCGTGCTGGCTACACCTTC
-	TRBV2	-	TRBJ2-3	CASTRGGDGYTQYF	TGTGCCAGCACCCGTGGGGGAGATGGGTATACGCAGTATTTT
-	TRBV4-2	-	TRBJ1-1	CASSRRGRDTEAFF	TGTGCCAGCAGCCGGCGGGGGCGCGACACTGAAGCTTTCTTT
-	TRBV5-1	-	TRBJ2-7	CASSLGSGAYEQYF	TGCGCCAGCAGCTTGGGTTCGGGAGCCTACGAGCAGTACTTC
-	TRBV9	-	TRBJ2-3	CASSVEQAASTDTQYF	TGTGCCAGCAGCGTAGAGCAAGCGGCTAGCACAGATACGCAGTATTTT
-	TRBV4-1	-	TRBJ2-7	CASSRVPPGHEQYF	TGCGCCAGCAGCCGCGTCCCCCCAGGGCACGAGCAGTACTTC
-	TRBV7-3	-	TRBJ2-7	CASSLGGVGSEQYF	TGTGCCAGCAGCTTAGGTGGAGTGGGCTCCGAGCAGTACTTC
-	TRBV19	-	TRBJ1-2	CASSMAGGYGYTF	TGTGCCAGTAGTATGGCCGGGGGCTATGGCTACACCTTC
-	TRBV6-6	-	TRBJ1-5	CASSYSYSNQPQHF	TGTGCCAGCAGTTACAGCTATAGCAATCAGCCCCAGCATTTT
-	TRBV19	-	TRBJ2-1	CASSTSHVNEQFF	TGTGCCAGTAGTACCTCTCACGTTAATGAGCAGTTCTTC
-	TRBV28	-	TRBJ1-6	CASREVKRSYNSPLHF	TGTGCCAGCAGGGAGGTCAAAAGGTCCTATAATTCACCCCTCCACTTT
TRBD2	TRBV5-1	-	TRBJ2-3	CASSWPREAGVADTQYF	TGCGCCAGCAGCTGGCCCCGAGAAGCGGGGGTAGCAGATACGCAGTATTTT
-	TRBV6-5	-	TRBJ2-3	CASSFPSTDTQYF	TGTGCCAGCAGTTTTCCTAGCACAGATACGCAGTATTTT
TRBD1	TRBV29-1	-	TRBJ1-2	CSGYRGADGYTF	TGCAGCGGATACAGGGGGGCGGATGGCTACACCTTC
TRBD1	TRBV2	-	TRBJ1-4	CASTDRQGRHEKLFF	TGTGCCAGCACCGACAGACAGGGGAGGCATGAAAAACTGTTTTTT
-	TRBV4-2	-	TRBJ2-1	CASSQDQGSSYNEQFF	TGTGCCAGCAGCCAAGATCAGGGGAGCTCCTACAATGAGCAGTTCTTC
-	TRBV19	-	TRBJ2-7	CASSIRGGGRYEQYF	TGTGCCAGTAGTATAAGGGGAGGCGGAAGATACGAGCAGTACTTC
-	TRBV7-8	-	TRBJ2-5	CASSPTVIGNWETQYF	TGTGCCAGCAGTCCCACCGTGATTGGGAATTGGGAGACCCAGTACTTC
TRBD2	TRBV4-2	-	TRBJ2-2	CASSATSGGLNTGELFF	TGTGCCAGCAGCGCGACTAGCGGGGGACTCAACACCGGGGAGCTGTTTTTT
-	TRBV9	once	TRBJ1-1	CASSPQEGRKAFF	TGTGCCAGCAGCCCCCAAGAGGGTAGAAAAGCTTTCTTT
-	TRBV15	-	TRBJ1-5	CATSGVQGQPQHF	TGTGCCACCAGCGGGGTCCAGGGTCAGCCCCAGCATTTT
TRBD2	TRBV7-9	-	TRBJ2-1	CASRLAGEHGEQFF	TGTGCCAGCAGACTAGCGGGGGAACATGGTGAGCAGTTCTTC
TRBD2	TRBV19	-	TRBJ2-3	CASSIVAGEDTQYF	TGTGCCAGTAGTATAGTAGCGGGAGAAGATACGCAGTATTTT
-	TRBV18	-	TRBJ2-2	CASSPNLDRNTGELFF	TGTGCCAGCTCACCGAATCTGGACCGGAACACCGGGGAGCTGTTTTTT
-	TRBV6-6	-	TRBJ2-7	CASSPRIGNSYEQYF	TGTGCCAGCAGTCCCCGTATAGGAAATTCCTACGAGCAGTACTTC
-	TRBV7-2	-	TRBJ1-2	CASTRDNYGYTF	TGTGCCAGCACCCGGGATAACTATGGCTACACCTTC
-	TRBV4-3	-	TRBJ1-1	CASSQGRGGTEAFF	TGCGCCAGCAGCCAAGGGAGGGGAGGCACTGAAGCTTTCTTT
-	TRBV7-8	-	TRBJ1-5	CASSLQGFQQPQHF	TGTGCCAGCAGCTTACAGGGGTTTCAGCAGCCCCAGCATTTT
-	TRBV7-9	-	TRBJ2-2	CASSLEAEGELFF	TGTGCCAGCAGCTTGGAAGCGGAAGGGGAGCTGTTTTTT
TRBD2	TRBV5-1	few	TRBJ2-1	CASSSVGGGILRNEQFF	TGCGCCAGCAGCTCGGTTGGGGGAGGGATACTTAGGAATGAGCAGTTCTTC
-	TRBV6-6	few	TRBJ1-5	CASRQSRGAQPQHF	TGTGCCAGCAGACAATCCCGGGGGGCTCAGCCCCAGCATTTT
TRBD1	TRBV5-1	-	TRBJ2-3	CASSLLGQRTDTQYF	TGCGCCAGCAGCTTGCTGGGACAGCGCACAGATACGCAGTATTTT
TRBD1	TRBV5-8	-	TRBJ2-1	CASSWDSQKPYNEQFF	TGTGCCAGCAGCTGGGACAGTCAGAAGCCCTACAATGAGCAGTTCTTC
TRBD2	TRBV5-1	-	TRBJ2-3	CASSLFGTSGRGGTDTQYF	TGCGCCAGCAGCCTCTTCGGGACTAGCGGGAGAGGGGGCACAGATACGCAGTATTTT
-	TRBV19	few	TRBJ2-5	CASSIGDQETQYF	TGTGCCAGTAGTATAGGTGACCAAGAGACCCAGTACTTC
-	TRBV5-4	-	TRBJ2-7	CASSTGRQAHGSIYEQYF	TGTGCCAGCAGCACCGGGCGACAGGCCCACGGCTCGATCTACGAGCAGTACTTC
TRBD1	TRBV18	-	TRBJ1-1	CASSPRPDRATEAFF	TGTGCCAGCTCACCCCGACCCGACAGGGCCACTGAAGCTTTCTTT
-	TRBV5-6	-	TRBJ2-1	CASSLVSGGISYNEQFF	TGTGCCAGCAGCTTGGTGAGTGGGGGCATATCCTACAATGAGCAGTTCTTC
TRBD2	TRBV6-5	-	TRBJ2-7	CASRRDYLYEQYF	TGTGCCAGCCGCCGGGACTACCTCTACGAGCAGTACTTC
-	TRBV5-6	-	TRBJ2-2	CASSLVGWGTGELFF	TGTGCCAGCAGCTTGGTTGGCTGGGGCACCGGGGAGCTGTTTTTT
-	TRBV10-3	-	TRBJ2-2	CANRDNAGELFF	TGTGCCAACCGCGACAATGCCGGGGAGCTGTTTTTT
TRBD1	TRBV27	once	TRBJ2-1	CASSRDRGLRRHEQFF	TGTGCCAGCAGTAGGGACAGGGGGCTCCGAAGGCATGAGCAGTTCTTC
-	TRBV28	once	TRBJ2-3	CASSSPSPSTDTQYF	TGTGCCAGCAGCTCACCCTCACCTAGCACAGATACGCAGTATTTT
TRBD1	TRBV29-1	-	TRBJ2-1	CSASDPRTGGYNEQFF	TGCAGCGCGTCCGACCCGAGGACAGGGGGCTACAATGAGCAGTTCTTC